This TCR beta chain originates from a study of blood T cell repertoires in COVID-19. Study as a whole: Acute and convalescent COVID-19 samples came from the United States, Italy and Spain. T cells, B-cell-depleted T cells, or PBMCs provided the cDNA or gDNA that served as material.

This clone showed up just once. Germline lookup yields CDR1 MNHEY and CDR2 SVGEGT. This CDR3 spans 13 amino acids. V was shortened by 2 bases and J by 3 bases, with 7 bases between the two germline ends. Method: immunoSEQ multiplex PCR; TCRdb's copy keeps in-frame clones and lacks some. The sample carries about 130,000 clones, about four fifths recorded once. Input material: peripheral blood. This TCR derives from a woman older than 75 with acute or convalescent COVID-19. V gene TRBV6-2 or TRBV6-3 combines with J gene TRBJ1-2, with unresolved D. In DNA form, the CDR3 reads TGTGCCAGCAGTTACCGGACTGACTATGGCTACACCTTC. It yields the protein CASSYRTDYGYTF.